Each of the 14 T cell receptor beta chains below was sequenced from the same sample in a study of blood T cells in healthy people across ages (dated by TCRdb to about 2015). To prepare the library, 5' RACE was applied. Sequencing used an Illumina HiSeq 2500. The second PCR ran for about 6 to 11 cycles and used a J-beta primer mix along with a sample-barcoded 5' primer. TCRdb took the public reads, trimmed them with fastp at Q25, ran MiXCR for clone calling and kept in-frame beta chains. Rows with one shared CDR3 protein collapse into an entry with the most common genes and DNA. This sample lists almost 800,000 distinct CDR3 sequences; roughly 64% were detected once. The top ten clonotypes cover about 20% of the sample. Sequenced: blood. The receptors here all came from a man between 25 and 39 years old in good health.

The rearrangement uses TRBV15 and TRBJ2-7; D remains unclear. Germline loops: CDR1 LNHNV, CDR2 YYDKDF (reference sequence). This CDR3 region has 14 residues. V lost 0 bases to trimming and J lost 2 bases, with 8 bases between them. The CDR3 reads CATSRDGQTYEQYF. The CDR3 DNA reads TGTGCCACCAGCAGAGATGGGCAGACCTACGAGCAGTACTTC.

The CDR3 loop is CASSQVLVNEQFF. CDR3 bases: TGTGCCAGCAGTCAGGTACTAGTGAATGAGCAGTTCTTC. The chain employs TRBV4-2 and TRBJ2-1, with D tentatively TRBD2 (5 bases). Germline V gene sequence: CDR1 LGHNA, CDR2 YNFKEQ. V lost 6 bases and J 7 bases, leaving 13 bases between the germline ends. This CDR3 spans 13 amino acids.

The rearrangement uses TRBV9 and TRBJ2-1; no clear D. The CDR3 consists of 17 residues. Germline-derived CDR1 and CDR2 are SGDLS and YYNGEE. V lost 0 bases and J 2 bases, leaving 15 bases between the germline ends. The CDR3 nucleotides are TGTGCCAGCAGCGTAGCCCCTAGAATAGGCGCCTACAATGAGCAGTTCTTC. Protein sequence: CASSVAPRIGAYNEQFF. Variable domain in full (rest from reference TRBV9 and TRBJ2-1): DSGVTQTPKHLITATGQRVTLRCSPRSGDLSVYWYQQSLDQGLQFLIQYYNGEERAKGNILERFSAQQFPDLHSELNLSSLELGDSALYFCASSVAPRIGAYNEQFFGPGTRLTVL.

This clonotype appeared a few times. The chain employs TRBV29-1 and TRBJ2-1; tentatively, D is TRBD1 (6 bases). Trimming took 8 bases from V and 2 from J, leaving 13 bases between them. The CDR3 length is 13 residues. The germline V gene has CDR1 SQVTM and CDR2 ANQGSEA. CDR3 sequence (DNA): TGCAGCTGGGGGCTAGCAGCCTACAATGAGCAGTTCTTC. It codes for CSWGLAAYNEQFF.

The J gene is TRBJ2-2, the V gene TRBV20-1, with D perhaps TRBD1 (5 bases). Trimming pared 2 bases from V and 1 base from J, leaving 8 bases between. The CDR3 totals 14 residues. Germline CDR1 reads DFQATT; CDR2 reads SNEGSKA (reference sequence). The CDR3 reads CSARQGRNTGELFF. CDR3 nucleotide sequence: TGCAGTGCTAGACAGGGTAGGAACACCGGGGAGCTGTTTTTT.

This clonotype has just a few counts. The chain recombines TRBV14 with TRBJ2-4; D call uncertain. CDR1 is SGHDN and CDR2 is FVKESK in the germline V gene. There are 13 residues in the CDR3. Trimming took off 1 base at V and 13 bases at J, with 14 bases between the two ends. The CDR3 sequence is CASSQVQSFGQYF. In nucleotides, the CDR3 is TGTGCCAGCAGCCAAGTACAGTCTTTCGGGCAGTACTTC.

The chain recombines TRBV3-1 with TRBJ2-5; 9 bases align to TRBD2. CDR3 length: 18 residues. CDR1 and CDR2 (germline): LGHDT, YNNKEL (reference sequence). Trimming removed 5 bases from V and 2 bases from J; junction bases left unmatched: 15. The CDR3 bases are TGTGCCAGCAGCGCCACTTTGAGCGGGGGGCCGGGGCAAGAGACCCAGTACTTC. Translating gives CASSATLSGGPGQETQYF.

Here the CDR3 reads CASSQEAPGLASKNIQYF. The DNA of the CDR3 is TGTGCCAGCAGCCAAGAAGCTCCGGGACTAGCCTCCAAAAACATTCAGTACTTC. The chain joins TRBV4-2 to TRBJ2-7, with 9 nucleotides matching TRBD2. The assigned J gene may be wrong: the sequence end matches TRBJ2-4 better. Germline lookup yields CDR1 LGHNA and CDR2 YNFKEQ. This CDR3 contains 18 residues.

The V call is TRBV6-6, the J call TRBJ1-2; D is perhaps TRBD1 (5 bases). The CDR3 contains 12 residues. The ends were cut back, 7 bases at V and 10 bases at J, with 16 bases in the middle. Germline CDR1 is MNHNY and CDR2 is SVGAGI (reference sequence). Here the CDR3 DNA reads TGTGCCAGCATGAAAGGGGATTCTGTCTACACCTTC. This encodes CASMKGDSVYTF.

The rearrangement uses TRBV7-9 and TRBJ1-2; D gene uncertain. This CDR3 comprises 16 residues. The germline V gene encodes CDR1 SEHNR and CDR2 FQNEAQ (reference sequence). Trimming removed 3 bases from V and 4 bases from J, with 18 bases in between. Written as DNA, the CDR3 is TGTGCCAGCAGCTTGATTATGGGCAGTGGTGGCTATGGCTACACCTTC. Protein sequence: CASSLIMGSGGYGYTF.

The J gene is TRBJ2-1, the V gene TRBV7-2, with D unclear. There are 13 residues in the CDR3. Between the trimmed V and J ends, which lost 3 bases and 5 bases, there was a span of 8 bases. The V gene's germline CDR1 is SGHTA and CDR2 FQGNSA. CDR3 protein: CASSFYGDNEQFF. CDR3 sequence (DNA): TGTGCCAGCAGCTTCTACGGAGACAATGAGCAGTTCTTC.

The chain carries TRBV2 and TRBJ2-1; TRBD2 might be the D (6 bases). From germline, CDR1 is SNHLY and CDR2 FYNNEI. CDR3 length equals 15 residues. The V end lost 0 bases, the J end lost 3 bases, and 9 bases lay between the germline ends. The CDR3 sequence is CASSEARGNYNEQFF. For the CDR3, the DNA is TGTGCCAGCAGTGAAGCCCGCGGGAACTACAATGAGCAGTTCTTC.

The genes are TRBV10-2 and TRBJ2-1; D remains unclear. Germline CDR1 WSHSY, CDR2 SAAADI. V gave up 1 base and J gave up 1 base, with 8 bases separating them. The CDR3 sequence is 15 residues long. This CDR3 reads CASSEFGVSYNEQFF. The CDR3 nucleotides are TGCGCCAGCAGTGAGTTCGGAGTATCCTACAATGAGCAGTTCTTC.

There are a few counts of this clonotype. V and J are TRBV12-3 or TRBV12-4 and TRBJ2-1; 9 nucleotides match TRBD2. CDR3 length equals 15 residues. The J segment lost 8 bases and the V segment lost 3 bases, leaving 8 bases of the junction unmatched. CDR3 in DNA: TGTGCCAGCAGTTTTTATCGGGCGGGAGGGCATGAGCAGTTCTTC. This gives the protein CASSFYRAGGHEQFF.